What follows is one T cell receptor (beta chain) and its context. Antigen: not known. This specimen belongs to a study of OX40 agonist ivuxolimab in advanced cancers. Looking at the study overall: Partial responses were recorded for three patients, including one with hepatocellular carcinoma and two with cutaneous melanoma.

CDR3 length: 15 amino acids. The repertoire was sequenced with immunoSEQ multiplex PCR; TCRdb's copy has only in-frame clones and lacks some. The sample carries tens of thousands of clones, roughly 88% recorded once. Autoimmune disease history or systemic immunosuppression excluded patients. Whole-study results and caveats: Clonal expansion from baseline to week 6 occurred in both CD4+ and CD8+ T cells.

The V and J genes are TRBV21-1 and TRBJ2-7; the table names TRBD2, a call not compared with the DNA. TRBV21-1 is labeled a pseudogene. This TCR was sampled from an adult with an advanced solid tumor such as melanoma, head and neck, liver or kidney cancer. The sample consisted of CD4+ or CD8+ T cells sorted from blood, taken in a trial of the OX40 agonist ivuxolimab. The CDR3 sequence is CASTPLRREGYEQYF. The CDR3 nucleotides read TGTGCCAGCACCCCTCTGAGGCGGGAGGGGTACGAGCAGTACTTC.